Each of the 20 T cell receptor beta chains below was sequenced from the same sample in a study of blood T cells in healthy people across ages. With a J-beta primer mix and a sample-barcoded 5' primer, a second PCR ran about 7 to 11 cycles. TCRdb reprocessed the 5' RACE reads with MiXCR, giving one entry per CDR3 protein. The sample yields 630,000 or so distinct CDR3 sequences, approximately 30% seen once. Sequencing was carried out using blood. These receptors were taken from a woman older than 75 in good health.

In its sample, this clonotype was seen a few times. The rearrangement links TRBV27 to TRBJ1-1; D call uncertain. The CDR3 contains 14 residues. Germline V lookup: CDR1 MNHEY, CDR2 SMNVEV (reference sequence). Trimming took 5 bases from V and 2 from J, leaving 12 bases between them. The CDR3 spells CASSQQSSNTEAFF. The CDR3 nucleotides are TGTGCCAGCAGTCAACAGAGTTCAAACACTGAAGCTTTCTTT.

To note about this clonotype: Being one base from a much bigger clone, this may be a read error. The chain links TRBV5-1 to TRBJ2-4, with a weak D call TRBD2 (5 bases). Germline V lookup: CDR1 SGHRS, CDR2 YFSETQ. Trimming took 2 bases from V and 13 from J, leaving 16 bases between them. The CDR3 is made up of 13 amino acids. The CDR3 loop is CASSFADSYGQYF. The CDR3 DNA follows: TGCGCCAGCAGCTTTGCGGACTCCTACGGGCAGTACTTC. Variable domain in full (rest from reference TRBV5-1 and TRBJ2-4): KAGVTQTPRYLIKTRGQQVTLSCSPISGHRSVSWYQQTPGQGLQFLFEYFSETQRNKGNFPGRFSGRQFSNSRSEMNVSTLELGDSALYLCASSFADSYGQYFGAGTRLSVL.

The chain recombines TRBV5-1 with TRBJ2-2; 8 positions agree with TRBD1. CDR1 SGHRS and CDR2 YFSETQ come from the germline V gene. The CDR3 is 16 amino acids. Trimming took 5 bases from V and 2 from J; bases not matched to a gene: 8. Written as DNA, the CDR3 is TGCGCCAGCAGTTCAAGACAGGGGTTCAACACCGGGGAGCTGTTTTTT. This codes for CASSSRQGFNTGELFF.

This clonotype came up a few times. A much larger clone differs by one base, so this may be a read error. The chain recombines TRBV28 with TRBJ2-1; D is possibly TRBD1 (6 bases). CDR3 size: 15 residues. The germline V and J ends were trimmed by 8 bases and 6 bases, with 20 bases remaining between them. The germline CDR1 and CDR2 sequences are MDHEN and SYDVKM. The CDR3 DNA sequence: TGTGCCAGCTCTCGGACAGTCTCGTCGAGCAATGAGCAGTTCTTC. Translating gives CASSRTVSSSNEQFF.

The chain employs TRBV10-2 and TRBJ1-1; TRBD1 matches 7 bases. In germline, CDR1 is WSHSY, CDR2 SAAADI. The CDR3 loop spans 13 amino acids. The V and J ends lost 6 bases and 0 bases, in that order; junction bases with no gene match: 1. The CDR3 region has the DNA TGCGCCAGCAGGAGGGGGCTGAACACTGAAGCTTTCTTT. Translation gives CASRRGLNTEAFF.

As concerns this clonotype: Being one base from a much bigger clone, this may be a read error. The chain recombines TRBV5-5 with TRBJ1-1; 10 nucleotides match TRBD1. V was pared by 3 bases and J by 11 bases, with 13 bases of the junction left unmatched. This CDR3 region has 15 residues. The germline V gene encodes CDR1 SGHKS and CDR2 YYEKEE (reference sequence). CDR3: CASSSRQGASQRAFF. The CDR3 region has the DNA TGTGCCAGCAGCTCCCGACAGGGGGCCTCCCAGCGGGCTTTCTTT.

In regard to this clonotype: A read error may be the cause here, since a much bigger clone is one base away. CDR3 in amino acids: CASSLGGGVTGELFF. CDR3 bases: TGCGCCAGCAGCTTGGGTGGAGGGGTAACCGGGGAGCTGTTTTTT. This rearrangement joins TRBV5-1 to TRBJ2-2, with D possibly matching TRBD2 (6 bases). The CDR3 runs to 15 residues. Germline lookup yields CDR1 SGHRS and CDR2 YFSETQ. Trimming left V 0 bases short and J 5 bases short, with 11 bases between.

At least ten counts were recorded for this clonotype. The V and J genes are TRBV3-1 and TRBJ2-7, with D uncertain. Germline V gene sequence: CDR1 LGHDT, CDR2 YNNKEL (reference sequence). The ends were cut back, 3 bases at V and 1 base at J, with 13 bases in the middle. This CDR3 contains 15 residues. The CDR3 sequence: CASSQMSVASYEQYF. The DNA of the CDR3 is TGTGCCAGCAGCCAGATGTCCGTGGCGTCCTACGAGCAGTACTTC.

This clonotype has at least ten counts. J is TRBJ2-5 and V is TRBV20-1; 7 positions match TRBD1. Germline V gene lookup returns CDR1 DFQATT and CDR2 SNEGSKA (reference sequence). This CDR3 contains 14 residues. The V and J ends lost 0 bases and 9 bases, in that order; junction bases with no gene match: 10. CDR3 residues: CSARDSTPGTAQYF. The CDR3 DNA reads TGCAGTGCTAGAGATTCTACTCCGGGGACAGCCCAGTACTTC.

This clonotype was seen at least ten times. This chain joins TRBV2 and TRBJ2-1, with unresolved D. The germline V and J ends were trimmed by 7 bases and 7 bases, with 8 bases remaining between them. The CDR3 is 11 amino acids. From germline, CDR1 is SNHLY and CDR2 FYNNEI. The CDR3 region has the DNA TGTGCCAGCACCCCCCAGAATGAGCAGTTCTTC. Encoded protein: CASTPQNEQFF.

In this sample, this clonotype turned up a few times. In nucleotides, the CDR3 is TGTGCCAGCAGTGTGGGGGAAAAACTGTTTTTT. Encoded protein: CASSVGEKLFF. The chain combines TRBV2 with TRBJ1-4, with D hard to call. The CDR3 is made up of 11 amino acids. Germline loops: CDR1 SNHLY, CDR2 FYNNEI. V shed 4 bases and J shed 8 bases, with 5 bases lying between them.

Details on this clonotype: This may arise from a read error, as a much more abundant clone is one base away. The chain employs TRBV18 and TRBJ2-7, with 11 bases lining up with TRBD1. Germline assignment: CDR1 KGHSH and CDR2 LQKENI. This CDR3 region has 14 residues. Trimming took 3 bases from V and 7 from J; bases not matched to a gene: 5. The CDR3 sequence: CASSPGQGAVEQYF. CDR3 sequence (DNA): TGTGCCAGCTCACCCGGACAGGGGGCAGTTGAGCAGTACTTC.

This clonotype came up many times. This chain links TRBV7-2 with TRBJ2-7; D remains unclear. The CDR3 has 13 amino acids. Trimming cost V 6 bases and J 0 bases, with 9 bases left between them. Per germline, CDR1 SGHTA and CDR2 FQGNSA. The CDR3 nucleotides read TGTGCCAGCAGATATGACCCCTCCTACGAGCAGTACTTC. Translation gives CASRYDPSYEQYF.

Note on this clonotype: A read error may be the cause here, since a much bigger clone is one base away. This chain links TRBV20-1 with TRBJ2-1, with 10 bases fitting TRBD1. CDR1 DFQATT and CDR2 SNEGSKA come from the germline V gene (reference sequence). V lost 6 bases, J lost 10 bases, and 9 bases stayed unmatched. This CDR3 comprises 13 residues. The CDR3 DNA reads TGCAGTGCCTTGAGGACAGGGGGGGCCGAGCAGTTCTTC. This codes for CSALRTGGAEQFF.

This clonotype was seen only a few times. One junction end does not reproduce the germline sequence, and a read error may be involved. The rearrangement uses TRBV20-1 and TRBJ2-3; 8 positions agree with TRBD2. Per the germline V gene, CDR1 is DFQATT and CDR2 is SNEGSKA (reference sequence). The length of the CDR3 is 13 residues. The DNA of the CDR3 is TGCAGCGCTACTAGCGGCCCCACAGATACGCAGTATTTT. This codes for CSATSGPTDTQYF.

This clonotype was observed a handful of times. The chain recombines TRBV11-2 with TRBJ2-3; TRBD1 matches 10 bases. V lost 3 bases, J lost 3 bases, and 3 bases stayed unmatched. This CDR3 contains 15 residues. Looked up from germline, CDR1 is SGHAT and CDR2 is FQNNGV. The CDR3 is CASSLRDRGTDTQYF. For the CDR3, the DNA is TGTGCCAGCAGCTTGAGGGACAGGGGAACAGATACGCAGTATTTT.

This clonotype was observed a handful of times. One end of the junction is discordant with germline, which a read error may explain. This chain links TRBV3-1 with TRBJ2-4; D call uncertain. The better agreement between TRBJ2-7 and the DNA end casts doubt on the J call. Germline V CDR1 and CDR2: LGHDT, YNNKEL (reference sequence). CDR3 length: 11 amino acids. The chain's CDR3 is CASNQRDEQYF. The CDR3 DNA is TGTGCCAGCAACCAAAGGGACGAGCAGTACTTC.

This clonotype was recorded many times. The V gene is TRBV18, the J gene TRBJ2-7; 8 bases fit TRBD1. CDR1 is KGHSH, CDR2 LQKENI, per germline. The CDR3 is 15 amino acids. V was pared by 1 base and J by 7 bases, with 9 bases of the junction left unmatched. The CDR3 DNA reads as TGTGCCAGCTCACCACAAGGACAGGGACCTGGGGAGCAGTACTTC. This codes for CASSPQGQGPGEQYF.

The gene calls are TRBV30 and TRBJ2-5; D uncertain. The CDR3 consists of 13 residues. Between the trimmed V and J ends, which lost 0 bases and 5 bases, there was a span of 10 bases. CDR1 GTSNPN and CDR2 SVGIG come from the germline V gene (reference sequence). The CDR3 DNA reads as TGTGCCTGGAGTGTACGGAGTATGGAGACCCAGTACTTC. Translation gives CAWSVRSMETQYF.

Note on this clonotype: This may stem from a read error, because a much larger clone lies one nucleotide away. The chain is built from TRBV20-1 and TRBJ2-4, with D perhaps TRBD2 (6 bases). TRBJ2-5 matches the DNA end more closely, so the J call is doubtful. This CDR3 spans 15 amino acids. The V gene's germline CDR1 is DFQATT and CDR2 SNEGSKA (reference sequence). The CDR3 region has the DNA TGCAGTGCTAGAGAACTCGGGACTCGCCAAGAGACCCAGTACTTC. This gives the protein CSARELGTRQETQYF.